This note documents a single T cell receptor beta chain sequence. Its matching antigen is unknown. A read error may produce the germline difference seen at one junction end. The data belong to a study of blood T cells in healthy people across ages. Findings of the study overall: As age increased, TCR beta diversity per million T cells fell in a roughly linear fashion. Conclusively comparing naive with antigen-experienced cells was impossible with unsorted PBMCs.

The authors ran a second PCR of about 7 to 11 cycles using a sample-barcoded 5' primer and a J-beta primer mix. TCRdb itself ran the 5' RACE reads through MiXCR, one entry per CDR3 protein. The data contain over a million distinct CDR3 sequences, approximately 59% of them seen just once; the ten biggest clones take up more than 6%. The germline V gene encodes CDR1 LGHNA and CDR2 YSLEER. The CDR3 extends over 15 amino acids. Each sample yielded at least 5 micrograms of PBMC total RNA. Sequencing was performed on blood. This TCR derives from a man between 18 and 35 years old in good health. V and J are TRBV4-3 and TRBJ2-3, with 7 positions matching TRBD2. The CDR3 sequence: CAGSQGGLVTDTQYF. DNA of the CDR3: TGCGCCGGCAGCCAAGGTGGACTAGTGACTGATACGCAGTATTTT.